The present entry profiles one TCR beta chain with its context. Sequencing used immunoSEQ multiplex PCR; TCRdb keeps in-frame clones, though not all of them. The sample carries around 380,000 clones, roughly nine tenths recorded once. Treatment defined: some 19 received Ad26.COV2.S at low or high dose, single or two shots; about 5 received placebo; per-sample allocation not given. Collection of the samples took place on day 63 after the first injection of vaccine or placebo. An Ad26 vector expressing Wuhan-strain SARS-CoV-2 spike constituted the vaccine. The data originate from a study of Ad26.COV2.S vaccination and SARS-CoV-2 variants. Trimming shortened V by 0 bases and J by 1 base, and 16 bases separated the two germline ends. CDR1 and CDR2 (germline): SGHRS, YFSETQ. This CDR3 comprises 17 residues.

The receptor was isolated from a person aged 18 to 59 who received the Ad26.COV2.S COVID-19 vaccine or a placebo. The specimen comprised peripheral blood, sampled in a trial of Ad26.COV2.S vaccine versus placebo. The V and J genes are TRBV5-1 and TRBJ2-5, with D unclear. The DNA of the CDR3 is TGCGCCAGCAGCTTGGCCGATGGCCCTACCCGCCAAGAGACCCAGTACTTC. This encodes CASSLADGPTRQETQYF. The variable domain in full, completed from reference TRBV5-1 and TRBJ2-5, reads KAGVTQTPRYLIKTRGQQVTLSCSPISGHRSVSWYQQTPGQGLQFLFEYFSETQRNKGNFPGRFSGRQFSNSRSEMNVSTLELGDSALYLCASSLADGPTRQETQYFGPGTRLLVL.